This is a list of T cell receptor beta chains from one sample in a study of Ad26.COV2.S vaccination and SARS-CoV-2 variants. Clones were sequenced by immunoSEQ multiplex PCR, and TCRdb holds only the in-frame ones, with some missing. The sample lists over 400,000 clones; about 90% were seen once. The input for sequencing was peripheral blood, taken in a trial of Ad26.COV2.S vaccine versus placebo. Receptor source: a person between 18 and 65 years old who received the Ad26.COV2.S COVID-19 vaccine or a placebo. The CDR3 runs from the conserved cysteine through the conserved F or W. D genes are given only for firm matches. Rows may omit the clone size; those that give it use once, few, many or a size class.

v_call,j_call,clone_size,d_call,cdr3_nt,cdr3_aa
TRBV5-8,TRBJ2-3,.,.,TGTGCCAGCAGCTTGGTGTCTAGCACGATTGGGTCGCAGTATTTT,CASSLVSSTIGSQYF
TRBV6-5,TRBJ2-7,.,.,TGTGCCAGCAGTTACTCAGGCGGCGGAGGGTACGAGCAGTACTTC,CASSYSGGGGYEQYF
TRBV11-2,TRBJ2-1,once,.,TGTGCCAGCAGCTTAGCACCCACTAGGAGAGATGAGCAGTTCTTC,CASSLAPTRRDEQFF
TRBV7-9,TRBJ2-6,once,.,TGTGCCAGCAGCTTAATCTCTGGGGCCAACGTCCTGACTTTC,CASSLISGANVLTF
TRBV6-2/TRBV6-3,TRBJ2-3,.,.,TGTGCCAGCAGTTACGCGGGACTCACAGATACGCAGTATTTT,CASSYAGLTDTQYF
TRBV15,TRBJ2-7,.,TRBD1,TGTGCCACCAGCAACGGACAGGGGGCCTACGAGCAGTACTTC,CATSNGQGAYEQYF
TRBV2,TRBJ2-2,.,TRBD1,TGTGCCACCTTCCCCGGGACAGGGAAGACCGGGGAGCTGTTTTTT,CATFPGTGKTGELFF
TRBV7-2,TRBJ2-7,.,.,TGTGCCAGCAGCGGCCGGGCGAACTACGAGCAGTACTTC,CASSGRANYEQYF
TRBV14,TRBJ2-7,.,TRBD1,TGTGCCAGCAGCCAAGATGGGAGACAGGGGGAATTGAGCTACGAGCAGTACTTC,CASSQDGRQGELSYEQYF
TRBV7-9,TRBJ2-7,once,TRBD2,TGTGCCAGCAGCTTAGGTGTCCTAGCGGGGACTCAGGGGCTCTACGAGCAGTACTTC,CASSLGVLAGTQGLYEQYF
TRBV30,TRBJ1-1,.,.,TGTGCCTGGAGTGGGGTGGGGGCTGAAGCTTTCTTT,CAWSGVGAEAFF
TRBV5-1,TRBJ1-3,few,.,TGCGCCAGCAGCCCGGGTAGTCCTGGAAACACCATATATTTT,CASSPGSPGNTIYF
TRBV6-6,TRBJ1-1,.,.,TGTGCCAGCAGTTACTTGGGGGTGAACACTGAAGCTTTCTTT,CASSYLGVNTEAFF
TRBV27,TRBJ2-7,.,.,TGTGCCAGCAGTTCGCGGACACTAGCCTACGAGCAGTACTTC,CASSSRTLAYEQYF
TRBV21-1,TRBJ2-1,.,.,TGTGCCAGCAGCAAAACGGGATACAATGAGCAGTTCTTC,CASSKTGYNEQFF
TRBV28,TRBJ1-6,.,TRBD1,TGTGCCAGCAGACCAGCAACAGGGGGGATTTCACCCCTCCACTTT,CASRPATGGISPLHF
TRBV7-2,TRBJ2-1,.,.,TGTGCCAGCAGCTTAGGGTTATACAGGAGCTCCTACAATGAGCAGTTCTTC,CASSLGLYRSSYNEQFF
TRBV4-3,TRBJ2-1,.,TRBD2,TGCGCCAGCAGCCCGGGACTAGCGGGCTCCTACAATGAGCAGTTCTTC,CASSPGLAGSYNEQFF
TRBV19,TRBJ1-3,.,.,TGTGCCAGTAGTATCCCGACAGGCCCTAGACCGCGGACTCGTGGAAACACCATATATTTT,CASSIPTGPRPRTRGNTIYF
TRBV18,TRBJ2-1,.,TRBD2,TGTGCCAGCTCACCGACTAGCGGGAGCCCCGGGCATGAGCAGTTCTTC,CASSPTSGSPGHEQFF
TRBV20-1,TRBJ1-2,.,.,TGCAGTGCTAGTGGCGGAGGGACTAACTATGGCTACACCTTC,CSASGGGTNYGYTF
TRBV6-5,TRBJ2-7,.,.,TGTGCCAGCAGTTACTTGGGCAGGGGCTCCTACGAGCAGTACTTC,CASSYLGRGSYEQYF
TRBV9,TRBJ2-7,.,TRBD1,TGTGCCAGCAGCGGCAAACAGGGGTCCGTCGACGAGCAGTACTTC,CASSGKQGSVDEQYF
TRBV19,TRBJ2-5,.,.,TGTGCCAGTAGGATGGCAGGGGGGGAGACCCAGTACTTC,CASRMAGGETQYF
TRBV7-9,TRBJ1-3,.,.,TGTGCCAGCAGCTTAGTGGCGGACTCTGGAAACACCATATATTTT,CASSLVADSGNTIYF
TRBV7-8,TRBJ2-7,.,.,TGTGCCAGCAGCTTAGCTGCGACACAGGAGCGGCGTGCCGAGCAGTACTTC,CASSLAATQERRAEQYF
TRBV28,TRBJ2-1,.,TRBD2,TGTGCCAGCCGCCTAGCGGGAGAGAACAATGAGCAGTTCTTC,CASRLAGENNEQFF
TRBV28,TRBJ1-6,.,TRBD1,TGTGCCAGCAGTCCGACCCAGACAGGGGGGAATTCACCCCTCCACTTT,CASSPTQTGGNSPLHF
TRBV5-1,TRBJ2-5,.,.,TGCGCCAGCAGCTTGCCCGGAGGACAGCAAGAGACCCAGTACTTC,CASSLPGGQQETQYF
TRBV10-3,TRBJ1-1,once,.,TGTGCCATCAGTGACCCCGGAGGGAACACTGAAGCTTTCTTT,CAISDPGGNTEAFF
TRBV13,TRBJ1-1,many,.,TGTGCCAGCAGCTTAGGGGCGGCGGTGAACACTGAAGCTTTCTTT,CASSLGAAVNTEAFF
TRBV7-2,TRBJ2-3,once,.,TGTGCCAGCAGCACCCGATCGGGGAGCACAGATACGCAGTATTTT,CASSTRSGSTDTQYF
TRBV5-6,TRBJ1-5,.,.,TGTGCCAGCAGCTTGGGCGGGGTAAGCAATCAGCCCCAGCATTTT,CASSLGGVSNQPQHF
TRBV11-2,TRBJ1-1,.,.,TGTGCCAGCAGCTTAGGTTTCTGGGAGGGACGGAGCATGAACACTGAAGCTTTCTTT,CASSLGFWEGRSMNTEAFF
TRBV3-1/TRBV3-2,TRBJ1-2,.,.,TGTGCCAGCAGCCAAATAGGAGGGGGCTACACCTTC,CASSQIGGGYTF
TRBV5-1,TRBJ2-1,.,.,TGCGCCAGCAGCTTGAGGGCTGATGAGCAGTTCTTC,CASSLRADEQFF
TRBV4-1,TRBJ2-2,.,TRBD2,TGCGCCAGCAGCCAAGGGGAGGGTTGGACCGGGGAGCTGTTTTTT,CASSQGEGWTGELFF
TRBV28,TRBJ1-1,.,.,TGTGCCAGCAGAATGAACACTGAAGCTTTCTTT,CASRMNTEAFF
TRBV19,TRBJ1-5,.,.,TGTGCCAGTAGTAAATCGGGGGAGGGTGTCAATCAGCCCCAGCATTTT,CASSKSGEGVNQPQHF
TRBV6-5,TRBJ1-5,.,TRBD1,TGTGCCAGCAGCTCAGGGGGCAGGGGCAATCAGCCCCAGCATTTT,CASSSGGRGNQPQHF
TRBV7-6,TRBJ2-7,.,TRBD1,TGTGCCAGCAGCTTATCGACAGGGTCCTACGAGCAGTACTTC,CASSLSTGSYEQYF
TRBV30,TRBJ1-2,few,TRBD1,TGTGCCTGGAGGACAGGGGCTGGCTACACCTTC,CAWRTGAGYTF